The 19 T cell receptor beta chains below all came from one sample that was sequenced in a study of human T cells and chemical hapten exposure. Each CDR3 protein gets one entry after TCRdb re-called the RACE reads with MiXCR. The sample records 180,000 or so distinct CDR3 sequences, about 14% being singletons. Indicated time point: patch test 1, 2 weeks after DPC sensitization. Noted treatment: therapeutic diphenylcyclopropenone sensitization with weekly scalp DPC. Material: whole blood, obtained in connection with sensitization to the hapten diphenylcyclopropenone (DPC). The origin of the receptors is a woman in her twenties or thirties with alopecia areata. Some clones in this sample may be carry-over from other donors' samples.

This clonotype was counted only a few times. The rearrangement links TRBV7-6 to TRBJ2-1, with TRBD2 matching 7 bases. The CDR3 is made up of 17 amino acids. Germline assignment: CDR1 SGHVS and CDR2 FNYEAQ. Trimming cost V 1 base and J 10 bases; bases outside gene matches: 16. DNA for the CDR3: TGTGCCAGCAGCTTAGGGACTTCTTTGCGGGAGAGAGGAGAGCAGTTCTTC. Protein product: CASSLGTSLRERGEQFF.

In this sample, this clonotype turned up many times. Here the CDR3 reads CASRNTRLAGVELFF. The CDR3 DNA reads as TGTGCCAGCAGAAACACCAGACTAGCGGGAGTTGAGCTGTTTTTT. J is TRBJ2-2 and V is TRBV6-2 or TRBV6-3; 12 bases agree with TRBD2. V gave up 6 bases and J gave up 11 bases; unmatched junction bases: 10. CDR1 is MNHEY and CDR2 is SVGEGT in the germline V gene. This CDR3 is built from 15 residues.

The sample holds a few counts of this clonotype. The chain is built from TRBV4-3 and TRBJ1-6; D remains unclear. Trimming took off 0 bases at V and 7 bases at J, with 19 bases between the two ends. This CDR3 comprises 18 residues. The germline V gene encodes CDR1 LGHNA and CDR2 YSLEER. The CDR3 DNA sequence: TGCGCCAGCAGCCAAGATCTTGAGTCACGTTCTAGGAATTCACCCCTCCACTTT. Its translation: CASSQDLESRSRNSPLHF.

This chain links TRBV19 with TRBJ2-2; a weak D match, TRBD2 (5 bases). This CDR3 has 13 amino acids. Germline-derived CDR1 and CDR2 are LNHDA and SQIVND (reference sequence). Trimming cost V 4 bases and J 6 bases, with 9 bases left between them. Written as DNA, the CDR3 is TGTGCCAGTAGTAATCCGGGGTCCGGGGAGCTGTTTTTT. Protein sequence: CASSNPGSGELFF.

The CDR3 DNA follows: TGTGCCAGAAGCTTGCCAGGGAATAATGAAAAACTGTTTTTT. It encodes CARSLPGNNEKLFF. The chain employs TRBV5-3 and TRBJ1-4; possible D gene TRBD1, 5 bases. TRBV5-3 is reported as an ORF; its role is uncertain. CDR3 length: 14 amino acids. V lost 1 base, J lost 4 bases, and 8 bases lay in between.

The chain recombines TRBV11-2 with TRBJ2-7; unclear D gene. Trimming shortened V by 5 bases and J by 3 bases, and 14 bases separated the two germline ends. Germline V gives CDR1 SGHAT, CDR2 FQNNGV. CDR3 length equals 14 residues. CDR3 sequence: CASSPTDSLYEQYF. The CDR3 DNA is TGTGCCAGCAGCCCGACTGACTCACTCTACGAGCAGTACTTC. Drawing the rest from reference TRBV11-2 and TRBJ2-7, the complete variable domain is EAGVAQSPRYKIIEKRQSVAFWCNPISGHATLYWYQQILGQGPKLLIQFQNNGVVDDSQLPKDRFSAERLKGVDSTLKIQPAKLEDSAVYLCASSPTDSLYEQYFGPGTRLTVT.

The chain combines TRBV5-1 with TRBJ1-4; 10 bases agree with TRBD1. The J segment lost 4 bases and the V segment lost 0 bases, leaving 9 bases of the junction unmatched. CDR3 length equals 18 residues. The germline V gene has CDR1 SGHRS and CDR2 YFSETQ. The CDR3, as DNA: TGCGCCAGCAGCTTGGAGGACAGGGGGAGGTACGGTAATGAAAAACTGTTTTTT. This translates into CASSLEDRGRYGNEKLFF.

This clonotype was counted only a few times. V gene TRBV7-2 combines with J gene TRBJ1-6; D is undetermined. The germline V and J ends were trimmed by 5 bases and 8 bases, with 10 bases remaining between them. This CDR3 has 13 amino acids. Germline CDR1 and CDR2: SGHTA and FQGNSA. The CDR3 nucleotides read TGTGCCAGCAGCACCCGGACGGATTCACCCCTCCACTTT. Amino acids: CASSTRTDSPLHF.

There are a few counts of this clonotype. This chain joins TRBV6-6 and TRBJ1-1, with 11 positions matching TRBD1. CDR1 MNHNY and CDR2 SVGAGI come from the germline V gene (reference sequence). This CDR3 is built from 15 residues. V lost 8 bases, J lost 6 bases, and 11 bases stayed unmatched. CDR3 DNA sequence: TGTGCCAGCGCCGCTCCCGGGACAGGGGGGTCTGAAGCTTTCTTT. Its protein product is CASAAPGTGGSEAFF.

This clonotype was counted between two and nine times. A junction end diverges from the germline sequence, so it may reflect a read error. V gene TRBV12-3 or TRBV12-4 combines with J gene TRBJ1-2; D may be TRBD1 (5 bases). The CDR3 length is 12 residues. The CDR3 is CASTQGWGPLLF. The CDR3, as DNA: TGTGCCAGCACTCAGGGATGGGGCCCGCTCCTTTTC.

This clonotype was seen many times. The CDR3, as DNA: TGCGCCAGCAGCTTGTCTACCTTGAACACTGAAGCTTTCTTT. It specifies CASSLSTLNTEAFF. The chain combines TRBV5-1 with TRBJ1-1, with D unresolved. The CDR3 contains 14 residues. Trimming removed 1 base at V and 0 bases at J, with 7 bases between. Germline CDR1 and CDR2: SGHRS and YFSETQ.

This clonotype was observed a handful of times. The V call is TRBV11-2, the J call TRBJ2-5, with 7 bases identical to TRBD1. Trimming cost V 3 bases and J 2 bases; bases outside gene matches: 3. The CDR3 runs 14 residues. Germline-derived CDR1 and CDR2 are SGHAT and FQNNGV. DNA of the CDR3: TGTGCCAGCAGCTTCGACAGGGAACAAGAGACCCAGTACTTC. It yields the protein CASSFDREQETQYF.

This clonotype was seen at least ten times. The DNA for the CDR3 is TGTGCCAGCAAGCCGGGACAGACATATGGCTACACCTTC. Its translation is CASKPGQTYGYTF. The chain employs TRBV6-5 and TRBJ1-2; 7 positions agree with TRBD1. In germline, CDR1 is MNHEY, CDR2 SVGAGI. V lost 7 bases and J lost 5; bases outside the gene matches: 7. The CDR3 totals 13 residues.

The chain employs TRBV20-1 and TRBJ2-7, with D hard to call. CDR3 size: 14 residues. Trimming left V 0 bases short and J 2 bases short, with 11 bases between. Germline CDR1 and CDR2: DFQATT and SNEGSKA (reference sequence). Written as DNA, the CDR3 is TGCAGTGCTAGAGATGGAATAGCAACCTACGAGCAGTACTTC. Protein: CSARDGIATYEQYF.

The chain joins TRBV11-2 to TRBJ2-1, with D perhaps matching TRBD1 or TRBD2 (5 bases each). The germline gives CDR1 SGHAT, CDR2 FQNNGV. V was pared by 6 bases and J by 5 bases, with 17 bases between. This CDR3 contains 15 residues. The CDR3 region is CASRTWGRRNNEQFF. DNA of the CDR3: TGTGCCAGCAGGACGTGGGGACGCCGGAACAATGAGCAGTTCTTC. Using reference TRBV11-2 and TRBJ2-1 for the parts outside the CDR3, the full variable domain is EAGVAQSPRYKIIEKRQSVAFWCNPISGHATLYWYQQILGQGPKLLIQFQNNGVVDDSQLPKDRFSAERLKGVDSTLKIQPAKLEDSAVYLCASRTWGRRNNEQFFGPGTRLTVL.

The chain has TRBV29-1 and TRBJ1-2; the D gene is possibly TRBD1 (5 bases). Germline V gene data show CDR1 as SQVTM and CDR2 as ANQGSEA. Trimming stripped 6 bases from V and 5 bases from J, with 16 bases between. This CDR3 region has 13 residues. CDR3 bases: TGCAGCGTCGAATCCGGGACCTCGTATGGCTACACCTTC. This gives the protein CSVESGTSYGYTF.

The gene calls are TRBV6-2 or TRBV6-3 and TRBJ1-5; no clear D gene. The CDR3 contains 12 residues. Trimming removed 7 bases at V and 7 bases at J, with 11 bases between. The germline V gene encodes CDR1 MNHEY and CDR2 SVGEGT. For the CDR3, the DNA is TGTGCCAGCATTTCGGTGGGGCAGCCCCAGCATTTT. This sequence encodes CASISVGQPQHF.

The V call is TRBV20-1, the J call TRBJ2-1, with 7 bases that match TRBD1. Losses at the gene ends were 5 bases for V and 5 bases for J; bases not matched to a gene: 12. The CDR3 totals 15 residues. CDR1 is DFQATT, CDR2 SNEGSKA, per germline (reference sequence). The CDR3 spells CSAALRTGADNEQFF. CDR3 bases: TGCAGTGCTGCTCTTCGAACAGGGGCCGACAATGAGCAGTTCTTC.

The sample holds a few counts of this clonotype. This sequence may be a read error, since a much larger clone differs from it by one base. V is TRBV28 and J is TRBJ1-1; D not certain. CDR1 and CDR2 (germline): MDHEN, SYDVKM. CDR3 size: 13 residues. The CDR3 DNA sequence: TGTGTCATTACCAACGCACACCGAACTGAAGCTTTCTTT. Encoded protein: CVITNAHRTEAFF.